This T cell receptor beta chain originates from a study of cytomegalovirus exposure and HLA in healthy donors (dated by TCRdb to about 2017). Describing the broader study: According to an earlier analysis of 587 of the donors, some 180 million T cells yielded 90 million to 140 million unique TCR beta sequences and about 300 Gb of sequence data. Approximately 300 gigabases of sequencing data and tens of millions of unique TCR sequences were included in an early release covering 550 to 800 HLA-typed donors. The T cell repertoires of 666 subjects were profiled by immunosequencing and related to cytomegalovirus serostatus. Donor age, sex, ethnicity and CMV serostatus were compiled alongside the repertoire data. An earlier analysis of approximately 630 of the donors applied high-throughput TCR beta sequencing to assess whether each TCR beta V gene segment acted as functional or pseudogenic. All discovery cohort repertoires had been generated using a single sequencing platform. A separate validation cohort of 100 to 150 different subjects was used in addition to the 666-subject first cohort. The aim of the study was to test whether cataloging public T cell receptors could identify signatures of past pathogen exposure. Typing coverage varied by locus: about 620-640 donors for A, B, C, DRB1 and DQB1; roughly 560 for DQA1; 600 to 610 for DPA1; fewer than 480 for DPB1. A handful of DR-DQ haplotypes were handled as single units for association and clustering because linkage in the cohort was strong. Rather than using new phenotypic data, the later analysis identified candidate immune exposures from TCR beta sequences and from how often those sequences occurred across donors. On average, 235,054 unique TCR beta nucleotide sequences were sequenced per donor among a few hundred genotyped donors of the cohort, with 15% to 20% of those sequences being non-productive. To predict cytomegalovirus infection status, the study brought together high-throughput TCR immunosequencing, statistical association of individual TCRs with disease status, and machine learning. Of the 398 genotyped donors, 65% to 90% fell in the genetic ancestry cluster associated with self-reported Caucasian donors. A later genetic analysis used genome-wide SNP genotypes for about 60% of the 666 donors, treating that subset as a discovery cohort. In a later analysis, previously published TCR beta repertoires from 600 to 850 donors were re-analyzed and high-resolution HLA genotyping was added so that TCR occurrence patterns could be studied. HLA typing included class I and class II loci at four-digit resolution.

The library was made by the immunoSEQ multiplex PCR assay. For the multiplex PCR, a mixture combining 60 forward primers for TCR Vbeta segments and 13 reverse primers for TCR Jbeta segments was used. Amplification of the CDR3 region of rearranged TCR beta genes was performed with a multiplex PCR assay on genomic DNA. The Illumina HiSeq System was used to sequence the amplified TCR beta libraries as 87-base-pair reads. The study's processing was this. A later analysis counted 75 million to 100 million unique TCR beta chains across the 690 or so repertoires, and approximately 11 million of these chains were shared by at least two donors. To remove PCR and sequencing errors, raw reads were error-corrected and collapsed into unique sequences using a nearest-neighbor algorithm that merged closely related sequences. CDR3 sequences were aligned to IMGT reference sequences to assign V, D and J gene segments. For a sequence to be retained, a match of at least six nucleotides to both a V gene segment and a J gene segment was required. Rearrangements were called productive when the CDR3 lacked stop codons and stayed in frame with V and J; all others were non-productive. CDR3 was defined according to IMGT convention as the region running from the second conserved V-encoded cysteine to the conserved J-encoded phenylalanine. The earlier analysis of about 560 of the donors excluded any sequence lacking an unambiguous match to a single V gene segment. An earlier analysis of just under 600 of the donors called V segments functional above 56.7% productive rearrangements and segregating when the between-donor standard deviation exceeded 5%. To diagnose cytomegalovirus status from the catalog of TCR beta chain sequences, a statistical classification framework was built. V and J gene assignment, in a later analysis, came from comparing TCR nucleotide sequences with IMGT/GENE-DB human TR gene sequences. Using the TCRdist pipeline, a later analysis assigned CDR3 sequences along with most-parsimonious VDJ recombination scenarios. A later analysis defined each TCR beta chain by its CDR3 amino acid sequence plus V-gene family, and excluded reads lacking a unique V-gene family. To address suspected cross-contamination and a sequencing artifact, a later analysis removed 450 to 700 highly shared, low-generation-probability nucleotide sequences. A later analysis calculated a clonal expansion index for each public chain from normalized within-repertoire ranks of inferred template counts. Generation probabilities in a later analysis came from a VDJ recombination model fitted to out-of-frame rearrangements, and those results were checked against IGoR. A later analysis scored TCR-TCR, TCR-HLA and TCR-CMV co-occurrence with hypergeometric tests, applying a repertoire-size bias correction to TCR pairs. To estimate false discovery rates, a later analysis permuted the HLA or CMV assignments 20 times. A later analysis grouped co-occurring TCRs with DBSCAN, adding TCRdist sequence similarity when clustering within HLA-allele-positive subsets. Repertoires with fewer than 30,000 or more than 120,000 public chains, plus five repertoires with anomalous nucleotide sharing, were excluded from co-occurrence clustering. Imported from immuneACCESS, the table was reduced by TCRdb to in-frame sequences with V and J called. These copies leave out some clones; in studies compared against another copy, an unresolved V gene accounts for under half, and the cause of the remainder is not known. V, J and clone size are those of that table, while D and trimming were read from the DNA. The table of this sample itemizes more than 90,000 clones. Roughly 3.5% of the sample belongs to the ten largest clones.

A remark on this clone: Its antigen is unknown.

In total, over 600 healthy bone marrow donors made up the cohort. At the time of sampling, every cohort member was nominally healthy, though immune exposures that went unrecorded were likely present. The donor was CMV seronegative and was included in the group of around 320 seronegative cohort members. Every donor gave a peripheral blood sample, and the peripheral blood mononuclear cells from that sample were used for TCR beta sequencing. Genomic DNA was extracted from the blood cell samples with the Qiagen DNeasy Blood Extraction Kit. Study-level results and caveats: In a later genetic analysis, fewer N-insertions in productive TCRs were reported among donors in an Asian-associated ancestry cluster than the roughly 710-donor mean. The classifier was reported to diagnose cytomegalovirus status with high specificity and sensitivity in both the original and validation cohorts. Several of the top co-occurrence clusters appeared to be linked to parvovirus B19, influenza, CMV and Epstein-Barr virus, according to a later analysis. Presence/absence analyses assumed roughly uniform sequencing depth across donors, an assumption that may not hold. Three of the identified cytomegalovirus-associated TCR beta chains were confirmed in vitro to be specific for cytomegalovirus antigens. A cluster of highly shared sequence variants was judged likely to be a technical artifact of the sequencing pipeline. A further reported finding was that TCR beta sequences accurately predicted the HLA-A and HLA-B alleles for most subjects in the first cohort. Correlated functional status among segregating V segments might be attributable to linkage disequilibrium, but an unknown experimental factor could not be ruled out. An association between a missense DCLRE1C variant and V-gene and J-gene trimming of TCR beta chains was found in a later genetic analysis and replicated in an independent cohort. While some public TCRs were present in many individuals, most TCR sequences turned up only very rarely across donors. A later analysis found that HLA-associated TCR beta chains were more clonally expanded and had lower generation probabilities than equally common non-associated chains. At a false discovery rate of 0.05, a later analysis linked 15,000 to 20,000 TCR beta sequences to specific HLA alleles. An earlier analysis of some 590 of the donors showed that most TCR beta V segments appeared in productive rearrangements either about 87% or about 30% of the time, which broadly matched IMGT annotations. Because some donors lacked HLA typing at each locus, the association tests relied only on the typed subset. Because counts were too low, roughly 16 rarely observed V segments, including chromosome 9 orphons, were left out of the earlier analysis of several hundred of the donors. CMV serostatus was the only immune exposure information available for the cohort. In a later analysis, the rate of TCR association differed among HLA loci, with DRB1 alleles having the most associated TCRs and HLA-C alleles having the fewest. In a later analysis, most CMV-associated TCR beta chains were found to appear HLA-restricted, with HLA associations seemingly driven largely by CMV exposure. The authors suggested that the approach could potentially be extended to other disease states and immunological phenotypes. Strong co-occurrence of HLA alleles, especially DR and DQ, made assigning TCR associations to individual alleles difficult. In the study, 164 TCR beta chains were listed as associated with cytomegalovirus. Only TCR beta chains were sequenced in this cohort, and the absence of alpha or paired-chain data limited detectable features.

The sequence was collected from a young man in good health and CMV-seronegative. Sample: PBMCs.

The nucleotide sequence is TGCGCCAGCAGTCAGGGGACTAGCGGCCAAGAGACCCAGTACTTC. The resulting protein is CASSQGTSGQETQYF. The sequence links TRBV5-1 to TRBJ2-5; the central 11 bases match TRBD2. CDR1 and CDR2 are drawn from the germline V gene: SGHRS, YFSETQ. V is trimmed back by 5 bases and J by 1 base, and the junction contains 4 bases that no gene match accounts for. From its cysteine to its phenylalanine, the CDR3 spans 15 amino acids. Kept here is only the CDR3 DNA, which spans 45 bases and is read in frame from base 1.